This T cell receptor (beta chain) was identified in a study of T cell changes during pregnancy in multiple sclerosis. Trimming removed 0 bases from V and 0 bases from J, with 21 bases in between. This CDR3 has 19 amino acids. The V gene's germline CDR1 is SGHRS and CDR2 YFSETQ. The method was immunoSEQ multiplex PCR; TCRdb's version includes in-frame clones alone and lacks a portion of them. This table holds 50,000 or so clones, more than 80% found once. This clonotype was sampled from a female donor with multiple sclerosis, enrolled in a pregnancy study. Sequenced material: CD4+ T cells from peripheral blood mononuclear cells, taken before pregnancy. This chain connects TRBV5-1 to TRBJ2-5; the D gene is possibly TRBD2 (6 bases). CDR3 bases: TGCGCCAGCAGCTTGGGGACCGGAGGCTCCCGGGGGTACCAAGAGACCCAGTACTTC. Translated: CASSLGTGGSRGYQETQYF.